These 18 T cell receptor beta chains share one sample of origin, sequenced in a study of blood T cell repertoires in COVID-19. The method was immunoSEQ multiplex PCR; TCRdb's version includes in-frame clones alone and lacks a portion of them. The data show about 100,000 clones, 81% seen once. The specimen sequenced was peripheral blood. These receptors were obtained from a man aged 60-69 years with acute or convalescent COVID-19.

This chain connects TRBV6-2 or TRBV6-3 to TRBJ2-7; perhaps TRBD1 as D (5 bases). Germline V lookup: CDR1 MNHEY, CDR2 SVGEGT. V lost 2 bases and J lost 3, with 14 bases in between. The CDR3 loop spans 15 amino acids. Here the CDR3 DNA reads TGTGCCAGCAGTTACGGGGCAGTTATATACTACGAGCAGTACTTC. It specifies CASSYGAVIYYEQYF.

This clone came up a few times. The V gene is TRBV7-2, the J gene TRBJ2-7; possible D gene TRBD1, 6 bases. V shed 6 bases and J shed 6 bases, with 21 bases lying between them. The germline gives CDR1 SGHTA, CDR2 FQGNSA. There are 15 residues in the CDR3. Here the CDR3 DNA reads TGTGCCAGCAGGTTAACAGGGACCCAATCAGGCGAGCAGTACTTC. It translates to CASRLTGTQSGEQYF.

This chain joins TRBV27 and TRBJ1-6, with D possibly being TRBD1 (6 bases). The CDR3 runs 16 residues. CDR1 MNHEY and CDR2 SMNVEV come from the germline V gene (reference sequence). Trimming cost V 6 bases and J 3 bases, with 15 bases left between them. The CDR3 DNA reads TGTGCCAGCAGAGCCGGGACATTGAACTATAATTCACCCCTCCACTTT. Translating it yields CASRAGTLNYNSPLHF.

This clone appeared a single time. V is TRBV5-1 and J is TRBJ1-3; 7 bases are a match to TRBD1. V lost 4 bases and J lost 2; bases outside the gene matches: 3. The CDR3 totals 14 residues. Germline assignment: CDR1 SGHRS and CDR2 YFSETQ. The CDR3 loop is CASSGGTAGNTIYF. CDR3 coding DNA: TGCGCCAGCAGCGGGGGGACAGCTGGAAACACCATATATTTT.

This clone has at least ten counts. Here the CDR3 reads CASSQSGTGGSEQYF. In DNA form, the CDR3 reads TGCGCCAGCAGCCAATCCGGGACAGGGGGGAGCGAGCAGTACTTC. This sequence joins TRBV4-3 and TRBJ2-7; 11 nucleotides align to TRBD1. J lost 6 bases, V lost 2 bases, and 6 bases had no gene match. The germline V gene has CDR1 LGHNA and CDR2 YSLEER. CDR3 length: 15 residues.

V is TRBV11-2 and J is TRBJ2-5; the D gene is possibly TRBD2 (7 bases). Germline loops: CDR1 SGHAT, CDR2 FQNNGV. The CDR3 runs to 13 residues. Trimming cost V 8 bases and J 4 bases, with 14 bases left between them. CDR3 bases: TGTGCCAGCCGTAGGGGGGGCATAGAGACCCAGTACTTC. It encodes CASRRGGIETQYF.

The DNA for the CDR3 is TGTGCCAGCCATAAGAGGGACATACTGTTCTTC. This gives the protein CASHKRDILFF. J is TRBJ2-1 and V is TRBV12-3 or TRBV12-4; D possibly corresponds to TRBD1 (6 bases). The length of the CDR3 is 11 residues. The ends were cut back, 8 bases at V and 15 bases at J, with 17 bases in the middle.

As DNA, the CDR3 is TGTGCCAGTAGCGACAGAGGCTACGAGCAGTACTTC. It translates to CASSDRGYEQYF. The V gene is TRBV19, the J gene TRBJ2-7; perhaps TRBD1 as D (5 bases). CDR1 is LNHDA, CDR2 SQIVND, per germline (reference sequence). V lost 6 bases to trimming and J lost 3 bases, with 9 bases between them. The CDR3 length is 12 residues. Combining the CDR3 with reference TRBV19 and TRBJ2-7 gives the whole variable domain DGGITQSPKYLFRKEGQNVTLSCEQNLNHDAMYWYRQDPGQGLRLIYYSQIVNDFQKGDIAEGYSVSREKKESFPLTVTSAQKNPTAFYLCASSDRGYEQYFGPGTRLTVT.

The chain couples TRBV6-5 to TRBJ2-7; D is uncertain. Germline CDR1 is MNHEY and CDR2 is SVGAGI. Trimming stripped 5 bases from V and 6 bases from J, with 11 bases between. The CDR3 loop spans 12 amino acids. The CDR3 loop is CASSPVAGEQYF. DNA for the CDR3: TGTGCCAGCAGTCCTGTGGCTGGCGAGCAGTACTTC.

The rearrangement uses TRBV7-2 and TRBJ2-3; 9 nucleotides match TRBD2. The CDR3 loop spans 17 amino acids. Germline CDR1 reads SGHTA; CDR2 reads FQGNSA. V was clipped by 2 bases and J by 2 bases; unmatched bases: 8. The CDR3 coding sequence is TGTGCCAGCAGCTTAAGGTTGGCGGGAGGGACCACAGATACGCAGTATTTT. Translated: CASSLRLAGGTTDTQYF.

The chain combines TRBV24-1 with TRBJ1-3; 9 bases are a match to TRBD1. V trimming: 5 bases; J trimming: 1 base; junction bases outside the gene matches: 8. Germline CDR1 is KGHDR and CDR2 is SFDVKD. The CDR3 sequence is 17 residues long. As DNA, the CDR3 is TGTGCCACCAGTGTTCCCCGGGACAGGGATTCTGGAAACACCATATATTTT. Translated, it gives CATSVPRDRDSGNTIYF.

The chain joins TRBV5-1 to TRBJ2-2; D perhaps matches TRBD2 (5 bases). Germline values: CDR1 SGHRS, CDR2 YFSETQ. The CDR3 consists of 14 residues. Trimming took off 3 bases at V and 2 bases at J, with 8 bases between the two ends. The chain's CDR3 is CASSSGKNTGELFF. CDR3 coding DNA: TGCGCCAGCAGCTCCGGGAAAAACACCGGGGAGCTGTTTTTT.

Concerning this clone: At one end the junction does not follow the germline gene, possibly because of a read error. This chain connects TRBV6-5 to TRBJ1-3; TRBD1 matches 7 bases. CDR3 length equals 16 residues. Looked up from germline, CDR1 is MNHEY and CDR2 is SVGAGI. CDR3 in DNA: TGTGCCAGCAGTAACTCCAGGGGGAGCTCTGGAAACACCATATATTTT. Translated, it gives CASSNSRGSSGNTIYF.

This chain connects TRBV7-9 to TRBJ2-7, with a possible D match to TRBD2 (6 bases). Germline lookup yields CDR1 SEHNR and CDR2 FQNEAQ (reference sequence). The CDR3 runs 17 residues. Trimming cost V 2 bases and J 7 bases, with 24 bases left between them. The DNA for the CDR3 is TGTGCCAGCAGCTTAAGAGGTGCAGGGCGGGGAGTTGGGGAGCAGTACTTC. Protein product: CASSLRGAGRGVGEQYF. Together with reference TRBV7-9 and TRBJ2-7, the CDR3 gives the full variable domain: DTGVSQNPRHKITKRGQNVTFRCDPISEHNRLYWYRQTLGQGPEFLTYFQNEAQLEKSRLLSDRFSAERPKGSFSTLEIQRTEQGDSAMYLCASSLRGAGRGVGEQYFGPGTRLTVT.

There are a few counts of this clone. V usage is TRBV10-1 and J usage is TRBJ2-3, with D unclear. Trimming pared 0 bases from V and 0 bases from J, leaving 4 bases between. Germline assignment: CDR1 WNHNN and CDR2 SYGVQD (reference sequence). This CDR3 spans 14 amino acids. The CDR3: CASSESRSTDTQYF. DNA of the CDR3: TGCGCCAGCAGTGAGTCGCGAAGCACAGATACGCAGTATTTT.

This clone was detected only a few times. The J gene is TRBJ1-4, the V gene TRBV4-3, with TRBD1 matching 7 bases. J was trimmed by 7 bases and V by 0 bases; bases with no gene match: 5. In germline, CDR1 is LGHNA, CDR2 YSLEER. CDR3 length: 15 amino acids. The CDR3 loop reads CASSQEVTGPEKLFF. The CDR3 bases are TGCGCCAGCAGCCAAGAGGTGACAGGGCCTGAAAAACTGTTTTTT.

This clone was seen a single time. J is TRBJ1-2 and V is TRBV6-6; 7 nucleotides agree with TRBD1. From germline, CDR1 is MNHNY and CDR2 SVGAGI (reference sequence). This CDR3 region has 15 residues. With 7 bases clipped from V and 3 bases from J, the junction kept 11 bases outside the gene matches. The CDR3: CASKQRGQTHYGYTF. The CDR3 DNA sequence: TGTGCCAGCAAACAAAGGGGACAGACTCACTATGGCTACACCTTC.

The V call is TRBV5-1, the J call TRBJ1-1, with 8 bases aligning to TRBD1. The CDR3 runs to 14 residues. The V segment lost 3 bases and the J segment 1 base; nucleotides outside the gene matches: 2. Germline assignment: CDR1 SGHRS and CDR2 YFSETQ. CDR3 sequence reads: CASSWGQENTEAFF. The CDR3 DNA is TGCGCCAGCAGCTGGGGACAGGAGAACACTGAAGCTTTCTTT.